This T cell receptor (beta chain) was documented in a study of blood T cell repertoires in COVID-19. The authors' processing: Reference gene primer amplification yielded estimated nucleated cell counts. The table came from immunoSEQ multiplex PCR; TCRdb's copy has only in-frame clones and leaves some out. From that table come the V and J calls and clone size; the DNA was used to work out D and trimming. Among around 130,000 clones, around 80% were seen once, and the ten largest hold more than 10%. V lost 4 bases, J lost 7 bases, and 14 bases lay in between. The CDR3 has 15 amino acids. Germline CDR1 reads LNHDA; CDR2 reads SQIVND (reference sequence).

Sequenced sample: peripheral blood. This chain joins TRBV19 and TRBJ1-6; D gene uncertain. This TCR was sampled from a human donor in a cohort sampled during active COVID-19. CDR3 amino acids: CASSTARELNSPLHF. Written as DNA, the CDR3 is TGTGCCAGTAGTACCGCCCGGGAGTTAAATTCACCCCTCCACTTT.